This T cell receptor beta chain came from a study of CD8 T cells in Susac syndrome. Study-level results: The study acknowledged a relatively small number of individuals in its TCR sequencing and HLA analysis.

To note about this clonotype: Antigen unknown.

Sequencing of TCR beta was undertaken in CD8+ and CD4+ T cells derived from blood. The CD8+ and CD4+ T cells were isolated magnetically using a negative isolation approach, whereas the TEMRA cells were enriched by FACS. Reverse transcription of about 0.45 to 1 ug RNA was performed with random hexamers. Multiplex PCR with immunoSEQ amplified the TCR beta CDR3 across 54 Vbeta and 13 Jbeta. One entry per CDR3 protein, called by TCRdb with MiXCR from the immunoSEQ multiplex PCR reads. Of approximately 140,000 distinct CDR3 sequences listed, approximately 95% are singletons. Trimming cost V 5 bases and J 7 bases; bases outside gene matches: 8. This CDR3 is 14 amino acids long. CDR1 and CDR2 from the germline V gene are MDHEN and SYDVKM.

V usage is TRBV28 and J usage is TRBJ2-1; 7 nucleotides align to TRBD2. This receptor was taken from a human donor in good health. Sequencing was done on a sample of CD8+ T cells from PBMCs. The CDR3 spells CASSAGDYRNEQFF. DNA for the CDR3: TGTGCCAGCAGTGCCGGGGACTACAGAAATGAGCAGTTCTTC.